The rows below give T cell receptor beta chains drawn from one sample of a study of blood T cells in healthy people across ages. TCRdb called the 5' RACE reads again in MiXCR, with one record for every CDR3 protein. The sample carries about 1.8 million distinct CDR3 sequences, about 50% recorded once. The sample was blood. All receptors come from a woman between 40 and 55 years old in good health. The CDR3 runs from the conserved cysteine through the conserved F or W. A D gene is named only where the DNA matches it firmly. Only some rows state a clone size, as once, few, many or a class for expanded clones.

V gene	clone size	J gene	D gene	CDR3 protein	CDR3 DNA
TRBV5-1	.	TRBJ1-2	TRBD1	CASNRGQDYGYTF	TGCGCCAGCAACAGGGGGCAGGACTATGGCTACACCTTC
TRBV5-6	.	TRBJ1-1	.	CASRRMNTEAFF	TGTGCCAGCAGACGGATGAACACTGAAGCTTTCTTT
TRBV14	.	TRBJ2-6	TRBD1	CASSPRPQGGFGANVLTF	TGTGCCAGCAGCCCACGTCCGCAAGGGGGCTTTGGGGCCAACGTCCTGACTTTC
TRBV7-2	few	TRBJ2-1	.	CASSQRGGEQFF	TGTGCCAGCAGCCAACGGGGCGGTGAGCAGTTCTTC
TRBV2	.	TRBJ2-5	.	CASASGPNQETQYF	TGTGCCAGCGCGAGCGGGCCGAATCAAGAGACCCAGTACTTC
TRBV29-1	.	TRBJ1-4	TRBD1	CSIRGGYNEKLFF	TGCAGTATCCGAGGGGGCTATAATGAAAAACTGTTTTTT
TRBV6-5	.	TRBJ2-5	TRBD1	CASSQTGARETQYF	TGTGCCAGCAGTCAGACAGGGGCTCGGGAGACCCAGTACTTC
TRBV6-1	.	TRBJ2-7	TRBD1	CASTGTANYEQYF	TGTGCCAGCACCGGGACAGCCAACTACGAGCAGTACTTC
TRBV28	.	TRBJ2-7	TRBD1	CASNPLDRGRIYEQYF	TGTGCCAGCAACCCCCTAGACAGGGGGCGGATCTACGAGCAGTACTTC
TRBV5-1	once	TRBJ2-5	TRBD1	CASSFGAQGKETQYF	TGCGCCAGCAGCTTCGGTGCACAGGGGAAAGAGACCCAGTACTTC
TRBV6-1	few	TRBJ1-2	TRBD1	CASSEAGTGGYGYTF	TGTGCCAGCAGTGAAGCGGGGACAGGGGGTTATGGCTACACCTTC
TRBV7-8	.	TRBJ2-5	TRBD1	CASSRTQIRGQGFQETQYF	TGTGCCAGCAGCCGTACTCAAATTCGCGGACAGGGATTCCAAGAGACCCAGTACTTC
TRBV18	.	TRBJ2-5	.	CASSKGAQETQYF	TGTGCCAGCTCAAAAGGGGCCCAAGAGACCCAGTACTTC
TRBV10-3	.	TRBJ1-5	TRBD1	CAISDGQGLYQPQHF	TGTGCCATCAGTGATGGACAGGGTTTATATCAGCCCCAGCATTTT
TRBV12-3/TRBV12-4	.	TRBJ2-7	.	CASSFGQPTYEQYF	TGTGCCAGCAGTTTTGGTCAGCCGACCTACGAGCAGTACTTC
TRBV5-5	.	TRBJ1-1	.	CASSAGTPNTEAFF	TGTGCCAGCAGCGCTGGGACACCGAACACTGAAGCTTTCTTT
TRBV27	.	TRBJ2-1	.	CASSLWGKETQFF	TGTGCCAGCAGTTTATGGGGAAAAGAGACCCAGTTCTTC
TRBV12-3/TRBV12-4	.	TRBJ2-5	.	CASAVGYQETQYF	TGTGCCAGCGCCGTGGGGTACCAAGAGACCCAGTACTTC
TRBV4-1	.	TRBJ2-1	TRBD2	CASSLSPLAGGAEQFF	TGCGCCAGCAGCCTCTCCCCACTAGCGGGGGGTGCCGAGCAGTTCTTC
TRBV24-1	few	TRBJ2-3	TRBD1	CATSSSGQPPDTQYF	TGTGCCACCAGTTCCTCGGGACAGCCCCCAGATACGCAGTATTTT